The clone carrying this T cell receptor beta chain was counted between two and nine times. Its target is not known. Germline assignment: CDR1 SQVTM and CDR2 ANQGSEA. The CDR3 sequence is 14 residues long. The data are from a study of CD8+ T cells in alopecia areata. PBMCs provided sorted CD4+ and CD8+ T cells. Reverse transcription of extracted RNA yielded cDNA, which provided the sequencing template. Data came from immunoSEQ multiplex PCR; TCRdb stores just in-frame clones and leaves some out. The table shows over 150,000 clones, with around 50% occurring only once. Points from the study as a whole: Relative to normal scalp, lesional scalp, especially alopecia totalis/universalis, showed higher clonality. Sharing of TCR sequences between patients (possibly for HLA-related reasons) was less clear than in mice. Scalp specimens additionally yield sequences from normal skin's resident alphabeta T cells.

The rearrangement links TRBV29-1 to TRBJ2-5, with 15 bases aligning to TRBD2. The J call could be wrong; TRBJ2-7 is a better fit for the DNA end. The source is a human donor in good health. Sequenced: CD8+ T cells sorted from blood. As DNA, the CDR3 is TGCAGCGTTGAGGGACTAGCGGGGGGAAACGAGCAGTACTTC. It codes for CSVEGLAGGNEQYF.